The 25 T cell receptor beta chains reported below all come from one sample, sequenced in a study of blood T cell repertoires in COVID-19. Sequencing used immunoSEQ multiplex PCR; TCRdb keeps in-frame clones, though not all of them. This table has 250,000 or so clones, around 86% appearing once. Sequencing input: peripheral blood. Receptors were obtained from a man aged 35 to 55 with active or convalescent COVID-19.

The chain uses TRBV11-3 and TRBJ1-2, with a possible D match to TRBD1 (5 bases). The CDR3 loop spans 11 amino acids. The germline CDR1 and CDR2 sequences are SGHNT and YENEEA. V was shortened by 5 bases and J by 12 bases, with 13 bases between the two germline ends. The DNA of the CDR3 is TGTGCCAGCAGCGAACAGGATATTAACACCTTC. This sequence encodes CASSEQDINTF.

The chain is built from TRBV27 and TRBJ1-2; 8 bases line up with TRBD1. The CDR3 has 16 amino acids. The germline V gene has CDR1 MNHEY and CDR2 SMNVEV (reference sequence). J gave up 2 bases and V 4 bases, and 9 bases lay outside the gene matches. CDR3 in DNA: TGTGCCAGCAGTTCCCCCCGACAGGGGTACAACTATGGCTACACCTTC. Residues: CASSSPRQGYNYGYTF.

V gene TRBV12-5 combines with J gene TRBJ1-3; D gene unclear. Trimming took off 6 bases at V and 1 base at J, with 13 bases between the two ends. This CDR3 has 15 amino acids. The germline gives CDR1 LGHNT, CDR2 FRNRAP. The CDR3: CASGNSGVSGNTIYF. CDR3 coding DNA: TGTGCTAGTGGAAACAGCGGGGTTTCTGGAAACACCATATATTTT.

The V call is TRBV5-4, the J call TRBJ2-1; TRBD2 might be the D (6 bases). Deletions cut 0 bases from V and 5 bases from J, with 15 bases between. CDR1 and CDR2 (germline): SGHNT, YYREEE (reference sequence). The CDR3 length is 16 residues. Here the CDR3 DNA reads TGTGCCAGCAGCTTGGGGTTGGCGGGACTCCACAATGAGCAGTTCTTC. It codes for CASSLGLAGLHNEQFF.

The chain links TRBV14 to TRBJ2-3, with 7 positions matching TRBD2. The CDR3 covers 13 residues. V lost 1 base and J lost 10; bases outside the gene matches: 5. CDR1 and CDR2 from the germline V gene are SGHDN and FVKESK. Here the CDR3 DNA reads TGTGCCAGCAGCCAAGGACTAGCCACGCCGCAGTATTTT. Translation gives CASSQGLATPQYF. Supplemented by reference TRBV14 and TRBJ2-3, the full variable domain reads EAGVTQFPSHSVIEKGQTVTLRCDPISGHDNLYWYRRVMGKEIKFLLHFVKESKQDESGMPNNRFLAERTGGTYSTLKVQPAELEDSGVYFCASSQGLATPQYFGPGTRLTVL.

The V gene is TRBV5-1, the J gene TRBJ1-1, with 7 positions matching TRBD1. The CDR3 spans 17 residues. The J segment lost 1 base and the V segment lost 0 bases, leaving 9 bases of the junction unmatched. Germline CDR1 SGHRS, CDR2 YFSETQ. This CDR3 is CASSLAGTRQGNTEAFF. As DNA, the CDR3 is TGCGCCAGCAGCTTGGCCGGTACTAGACAGGGGAACACTGAAGCTTTCTTT.

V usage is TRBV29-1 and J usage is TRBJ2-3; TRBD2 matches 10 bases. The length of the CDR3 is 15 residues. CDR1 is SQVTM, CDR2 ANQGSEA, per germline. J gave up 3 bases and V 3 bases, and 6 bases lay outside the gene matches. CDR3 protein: CSVDPIAGGTDTQYF. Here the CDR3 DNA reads TGCAGCGTTGACCCAATAGCGGGAGGAACAGATACGCAGTATTTT.

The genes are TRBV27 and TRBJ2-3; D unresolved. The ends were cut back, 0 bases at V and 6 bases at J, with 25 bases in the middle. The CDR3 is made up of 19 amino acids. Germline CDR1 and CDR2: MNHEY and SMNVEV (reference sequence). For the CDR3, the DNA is TGTGCCAGCAGTTTATCGCCCCCCGCGGCGGCCCCACTTGGGGATACGCAGTATTTT. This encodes CASSLSPPAAAPLGDTQYF.

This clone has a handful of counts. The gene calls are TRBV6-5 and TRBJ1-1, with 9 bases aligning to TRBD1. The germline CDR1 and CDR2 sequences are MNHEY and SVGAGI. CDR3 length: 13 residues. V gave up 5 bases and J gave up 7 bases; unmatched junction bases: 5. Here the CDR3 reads CASSRDRVIEAFF. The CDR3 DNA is TGTGCCAGCAGTAGGGACAGGGTTATTGAAGCTTTCTTT.

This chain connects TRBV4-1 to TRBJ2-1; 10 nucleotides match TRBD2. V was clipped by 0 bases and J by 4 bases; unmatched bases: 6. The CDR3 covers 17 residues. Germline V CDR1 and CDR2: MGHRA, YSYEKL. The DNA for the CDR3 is TGCGCCAGCAGCCAAGAACGCGCTAGCGGGAGTTACAATGAGCAGTTCTTC. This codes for CASSQERASGSYNEQFF.

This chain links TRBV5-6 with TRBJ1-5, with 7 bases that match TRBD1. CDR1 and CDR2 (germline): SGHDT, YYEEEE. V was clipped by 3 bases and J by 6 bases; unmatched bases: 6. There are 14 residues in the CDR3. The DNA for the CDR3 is TGTGCCAGCAGCTCCACAGGGGCGGGTCAGCCCCAGCATTTT. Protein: CASSSTGAGQPQHF.

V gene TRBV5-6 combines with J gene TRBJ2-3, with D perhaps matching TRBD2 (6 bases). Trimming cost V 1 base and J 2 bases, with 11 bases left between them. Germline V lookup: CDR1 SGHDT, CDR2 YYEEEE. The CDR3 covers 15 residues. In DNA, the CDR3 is TGTGCCAGCAGCTTGTTTAGCGGCCCCACAGATACGCAGTATTTT. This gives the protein CASSLFSGPTDTQYF.

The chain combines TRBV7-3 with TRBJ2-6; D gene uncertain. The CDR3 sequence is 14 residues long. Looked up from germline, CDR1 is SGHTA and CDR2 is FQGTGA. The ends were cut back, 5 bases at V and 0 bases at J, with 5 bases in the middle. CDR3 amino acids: CASSPHSGANVLTF. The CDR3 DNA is TGTGCCAGCAGCCCCCACTCTGGGGCCAACGTCCTGACTTTC. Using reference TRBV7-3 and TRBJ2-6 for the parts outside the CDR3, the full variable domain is GAGVSQTPSNKVTEKGKYVELRCDPISGHTALYWYRQSLGQGPEFLIYFQGTGAADDSGLPNDRFFAVRPEGSVSTLKIQRTERGDSAVYLCASSPHSGANVLTFGAGSRLTVL.

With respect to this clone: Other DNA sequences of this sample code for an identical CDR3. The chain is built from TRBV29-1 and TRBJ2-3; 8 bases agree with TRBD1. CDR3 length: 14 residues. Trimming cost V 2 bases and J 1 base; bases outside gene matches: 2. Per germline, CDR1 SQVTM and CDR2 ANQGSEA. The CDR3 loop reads CSVELGQGTDTQYF. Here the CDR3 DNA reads TGCAGCGTTGAATTGGGACAGGGCACAGATACGCAGTATTTT.

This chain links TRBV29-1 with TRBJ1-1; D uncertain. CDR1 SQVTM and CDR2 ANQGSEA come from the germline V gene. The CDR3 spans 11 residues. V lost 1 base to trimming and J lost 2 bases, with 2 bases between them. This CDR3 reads CSVEANTEAFF. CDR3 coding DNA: TGCAGCGTTGAAGCTAACACTGAAGCTTTCTTT.

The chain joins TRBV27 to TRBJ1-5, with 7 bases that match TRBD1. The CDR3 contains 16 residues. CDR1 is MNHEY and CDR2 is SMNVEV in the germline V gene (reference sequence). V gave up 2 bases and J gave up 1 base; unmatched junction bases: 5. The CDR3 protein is CASSLQGGGSNQPQHF. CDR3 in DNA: TGTGCCAGCAGTTTACAGGGGGGCGGGAGCAATCAGCCCCAGCATTTT.

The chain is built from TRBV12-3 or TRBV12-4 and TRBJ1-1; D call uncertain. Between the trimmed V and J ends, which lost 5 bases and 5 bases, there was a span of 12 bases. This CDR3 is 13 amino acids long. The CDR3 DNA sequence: TGTGCCAGCAGTCCACTTATTCGAACTGAAGCTTTCTTT. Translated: CASSPLIRTEAFF.

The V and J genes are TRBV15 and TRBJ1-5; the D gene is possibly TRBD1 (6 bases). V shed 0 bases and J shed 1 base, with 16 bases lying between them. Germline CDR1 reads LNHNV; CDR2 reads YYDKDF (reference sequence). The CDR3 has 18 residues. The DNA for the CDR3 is TGTGCCACCAGCAGAGATTTTTCCCAGGGGCCCAGCAATCAGCCCCAGCATTTT. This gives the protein CATSRDFSQGPSNQPQHF.

In DNA form, the CDR3 reads TGTGCCAGCAGCTTAACGCCTAGCGGGAGGCGGGGAGATACGCAGTATTTT. Protein sequence: CASSLTPSGRRGDTQYF. The V and J genes are TRBV5-4 and TRBJ2-3, with TRBD2 identical over 11 bases. The germline CDR1 and CDR2 sequences are SGHNT and YYREEE (reference sequence). The CDR3 has 17 residues. Trimming cost V 2 bases and J 5 bases; bases outside gene matches: 10. The full variable domain, with the rest looked up from reference TRBV5-4 and TRBJ2-3, is ETGVTQSPTHLIKTRGQQVTLRCSSQSGHNTVSWYQQALGQGPQFIFQYYREEENGRGNFPPRFSGLQFPNYSSELNVNALELDDSALYLCASSLTPSGRRGDTQYFGPGTRLTVL.

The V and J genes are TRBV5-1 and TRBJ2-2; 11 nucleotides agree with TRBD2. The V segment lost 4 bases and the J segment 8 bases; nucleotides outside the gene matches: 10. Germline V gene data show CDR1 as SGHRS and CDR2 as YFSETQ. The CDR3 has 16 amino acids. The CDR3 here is CASSPRLAGLSGELFF. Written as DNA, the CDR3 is TGCGCCAGCAGCCCCAGACTAGCGGGATTATCGGGGGAGCTGTTTTTT. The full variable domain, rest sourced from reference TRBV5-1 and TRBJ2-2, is KAGVTQTPRYLIKTRGQQVTLSCSPISGHRSVSWYQQTPGQGLQFLFEYFSETQRNKGNFPGRFSGRQFSNSRSEMNVSTLELGDSALYLCASSPRLAGLSGELFFGEGSRLTVL.

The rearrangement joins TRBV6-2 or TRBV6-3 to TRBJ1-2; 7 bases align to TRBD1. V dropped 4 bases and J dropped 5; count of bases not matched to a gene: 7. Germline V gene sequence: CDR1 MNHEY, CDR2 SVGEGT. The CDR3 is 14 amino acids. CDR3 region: CASSWAGTVYGYTF. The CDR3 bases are TGTGCCAGCAGTTGGGCAGGGACAGTTTATGGCTACACCTTC.

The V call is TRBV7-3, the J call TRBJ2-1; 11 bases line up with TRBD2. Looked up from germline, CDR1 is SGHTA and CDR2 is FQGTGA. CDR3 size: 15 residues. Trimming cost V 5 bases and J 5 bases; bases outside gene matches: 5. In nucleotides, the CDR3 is TGTGCCAGCAGCATCGGACTAGCGGGCAACAATGAGCAGTTCTTC. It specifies CASSIGLAGNNEQFF.

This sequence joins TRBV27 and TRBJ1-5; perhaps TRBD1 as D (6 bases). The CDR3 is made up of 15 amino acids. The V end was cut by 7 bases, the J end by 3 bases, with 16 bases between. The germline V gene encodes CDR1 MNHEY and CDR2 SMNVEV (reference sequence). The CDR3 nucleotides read TGTGCCAGCACCCCCGCCTGGGACATCAATCAGCCCCAGCATTTT. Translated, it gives CASTPAWDINQPQHF.

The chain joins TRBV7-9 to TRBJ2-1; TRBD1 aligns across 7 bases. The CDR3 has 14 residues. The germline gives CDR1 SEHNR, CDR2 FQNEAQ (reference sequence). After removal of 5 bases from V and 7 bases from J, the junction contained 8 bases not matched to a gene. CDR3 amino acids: CASSNGQVMNEQFF. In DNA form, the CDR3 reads TGTGCCAGCAGCAACGGACAGGTCATGAATGAGCAGTTCTTC.

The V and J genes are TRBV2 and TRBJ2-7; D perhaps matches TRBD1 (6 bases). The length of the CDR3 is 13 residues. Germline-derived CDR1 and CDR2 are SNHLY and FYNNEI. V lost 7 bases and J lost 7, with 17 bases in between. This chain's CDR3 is CASILGGAGEQYF. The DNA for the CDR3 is TGTGCCAGCATTCTTGGGGGCGCTGGGGAGCAGTACTTC.